The 22 T cell receptor beta chains listed next were all sequenced from one sample in a study of blood T cell repertoires in COVID-19. Measured with immunoSEQ multiplex PCR; TCRdb has only the in-frame clones, and not every one. This repertoire shows 270,000 or so clones, around 88% found once; its top ten account for roughly 1.2%. Material for sequencing was PBMCs or T cells enriched from blood (not recorded which). Receptors originate from a middle-aged woman with acute COVID-19.

V gene TRBV5-8 combines with J gene TRBJ2-1; 10 nucleotides agree with TRBD1. With V trimmed by 5 bases and J by 6 bases, 8 bases remained unmatched. The germline CDR1 and CDR2 sequences are SGHTS and YDEGEE. The CDR3 is 15 residues long. The chain's CDR3 is CASSPGTGVFNEQFF. The CDR3 DNA reads as TGTGCCAGCAGTCCTGGGACAGGGGTTTTCAATGAGCAGTTCTTC.

This clone was observed once. The chain recombines TRBV7-9 with TRBJ1-2; TRBD1 is a possible D gene (5 bases). Trimming stripped 11 bases from V and 4 bases from J, with 17 bases between. CDR1 is SEHNR and CDR2 is FQNEAQ in the germline V gene (reference sequence). The CDR3 extends over 13 amino acids. CDR3 residues: CACSLITGYGYTF. CDR3 nucleotide sequence: TGTGCCTGTTCCTTAATCACAGGCTATGGCTACACCTTC. The variable domain in full, with the rest retrieved from reference TRBV7-9 and TRBJ1-2, is DTGVSQNPRHKITKRGQNVTFRCDPISEHNRLYWYRQTLGQGPEFLTYFQNEAQLEKSRLLSDRFSAERPKGSFSTLEIQRTEQGDSAMYLCACSLITGYGYTFGSGTRLTVV.

The V call is TRBV2, the J call TRBJ2-1, with TRBD2 matching 7 bases. Germline-derived CDR1 and CDR2 are SNHLY and FYNNEI. The CDR3 length is 15 residues. V lost 10 bases to trimming and J lost 5 bases; unmatched junction nucleotides: 14. The CDR3, as DNA: TGTGCCACCTCCTCCCTGGCGGGACTAAACAATGAGCAGTTCTTC. It is translated as CATSSLAGLNNEQFF.

The chain carries TRBV5-4 and TRBJ1-1; unclear D gene. Trimming left V 1 base short and J 0 bases short, with 10 bases between. The CDR3 is made up of 15 amino acids. The germline gives CDR1 SGHNT, CDR2 YYREEE (reference sequence). The CDR3 bases are TGTGCCAGCAGCTTGTTAGAGGTAATGAACACTGAAGCTTTCTTT. Amino acid sequence: CASSLLEVMNTEAFF.

In this sample, this clone turned up a few times. The chain couples TRBV5-1 to TRBJ2-1, with D maybe TRBD2 (6 bases). CDR1 and CDR2 from the germline V gene are SGHRS and YFSETQ. This CDR3 has 14 amino acids. Trimming removed 5 bases from V and 3 bases from J, with 12 bases in between. The CDR3 DNA is TGCGCCAGCAGAAGTTCGGGGGACTACAATGAGCAGTTCTTC. Its translation: CASRSSGDYNEQFF.

The chain uses TRBV18 and TRBJ1-5; D is unresolved. Trimming shortened V by 3 bases and J by 5 bases, and 17 bases separated the two germline ends. The V gene's germline CDR1 is KGHSH and CDR2 LQKENI. This CDR3 has 16 residues. CDR3 sequence: CASSPDPGSGYQPQHF. The DNA of the CDR3 is TGTGCCAGCTCACCGGATCCCGGGAGCGGGTATCAGCCCCAGCATTTT.

This chain connects TRBV7-9 to TRBJ2-5; D remains unclear. The CDR3 contains 13 residues. Germline CDR1 SEHNR, CDR2 FQNEAQ (reference sequence). V was shortened by 3 bases and J by 2 bases, with 7 bases between the two germline ends. The CDR3 region has the DNA TGTGCCAGCAGCTTGGCTAGACAAGAGACCCAGTACTTC. Protein: CASSLARQETQYF.

The V and J genes are TRBV14 and TRBJ2-1; 8 nucleotides agree with TRBD2. Germline V lookup: CDR1 SGHDN, CDR2 FVKESK. The CDR3 is made up of 17 amino acids. V was pared by 0 bases and J by 7 bases, with 11 bases of the junction left unmatched. The DNA of the CDR3 is TGTGCCAGCAGCCAAGAAGGGGCTGGGACTAGGAGTAATGAGCAGTTCTTC. Translated, it gives CASSQEGAGTRSNEQFF.

This clone was found once. The chain has TRBV20-1 and TRBJ2-1; D is perhaps TRBD2 (6 bases). This CDR3 has 13 residues. Trimming cost V 3 bases and J 4 bases, with 10 bases left between them. The germline gives CDR1 DFQATT, CDR2 SNEGSKA (reference sequence). Written as DNA, the CDR3 is TGCAGTGCTAGTTACCGGGAGTACAATGAGCAGTTCTTC. Its translation is CSASYREYNEQFF.

This clone was seen only a few times. This chain uses TRBV10-3 with TRBJ1-3; tentative D call: TRBD1 (6 bases). The CDR3 runs to 14 residues. The V end lost 5 bases, the J end lost 0 bases, and 8 bases lay between the germline ends. Germline values: CDR1 ENHRY, CDR2 SYGVKD. The CDR3 coding sequence is TGTGCCATCAGTACAGGGCGCTCTGGAAACACCATATATTTT. It specifies CAISTGRSGNTIYF.

This chain connects TRBV19 to TRBJ2-2; 8 bases are shared with TRBD2. V shed 6 bases, J shed 7 bases, and the junction held 7 bases outside the gene matches. The CDR3 runs to 14 residues. Germline CDR1 and CDR2: LNHDA and SQIVND (reference sequence). The CDR3: CASRELAASGELFF. CDR3 sequence (DNA): TGTGCCAGTAGGGAACTAGCGGCTAGCGGGGAGCTGTTTTTT.

V gene TRBV5-1 combines with J gene TRBJ1-5, with D possibly TRBD1 on 5 matching bases. The CDR3 covers 19 residues. V lost 1 base and J 1 base, leaving 21 bases between the germline ends. Germline V gene lookup returns CDR1 SGHRS and CDR2 YFSETQ. In DNA, the CDR3 is TGCGCCAGCAGCTTGCTCGGCAGGAGGGGCATTGCGAGCAATCAGCCCCAGCATTTT. Translating it yields CASSLLGRRGIASNQPQHF.

This sequence joins TRBV5-1 and TRBJ2-5; TRBD1 agrees at 7 bases. Germline V gene lookup returns CDR1 SGHRS and CDR2 YFSETQ. J gave up 2 bases and V 4 bases, and 11 bases lay outside the gene matches. The CDR3 totals 16 residues. The CDR3 region has the DNA TGCGCCAGCAGCCTTATTCCGGGACAGAGTCAAGAGACCCAGTACTTC. The encoded protein is CASSLIPGQSQETQYF.

The chain has TRBV13 and TRBJ1-2; 10 bases are a match to TRBD1. The CDR3 is 15 amino acids. The V and J ends lost 5 bases and 2 bases, in that order; junction bases with no gene match: 5. Looked up from germline, CDR1 is PRHDT and CDR2 is FYEKMQ (reference sequence). The CDR3 loop is CASSGRQGANYGYTF. The CDR3 nucleotides read TGTGCCAGCAGCGGGAGACAGGGGGCCAACTATGGCTACACCTTC.

The gene calls are TRBV9 and TRBJ2-6; no firm D call. The germline CDR1 and CDR2 sequences are SGDLS and YYNGEE. The germline V and J ends were trimmed by 0 bases and 1 base, with 8 bases remaining between them. The CDR3 runs to 16 residues. This CDR3 reads CASSVAGASGANVLTF. The CDR3 DNA reads as TGTGCCAGCAGCGTAGCGGGTGCTTCTGGGGCCAACGTCCTGACTTTC.

J is TRBJ1-5 and V is TRBV19; D not certain. CDR1 is LNHDA and CDR2 is SQIVND in the germline V gene (reference sequence). The CDR3 totals 13 residues. The V gene lost 3 bases and the J gene lost 7 bases, with 10 bases spanning the gap. This CDR3 is CASSIGGSQPQHF. As DNA, the CDR3 is TGTGCCAGTAGTATTGGAGGTTCCCAGCCCCAGCATTTT.

This clone was observed a handful of times. This chain connects TRBV6-5 to TRBJ2-5; TRBD1 might be the D (6 bases). The V end lost 6 bases, the J end lost 7 bases, and 15 bases lay between the germline ends. The germline CDR1 and CDR2 sequences are MNHEY and SVGAGI. This CDR3 is built from 13 residues. The DNA for the CDR3 is TGTGCCAGCAGACAGGGTTCATTGGGGACCCAGTACTTC. Translated: CASRQGSLGTQYF.

As for this clone: Other nucleotide sequences in the sample specify the same CDR3. The rearrangement links TRBV18 to TRBJ1-1; no definite D call. With 2 bases removed from V and 2 bases from J, the gap between germline ends came to 9 bases. The CDR3 extends over 14 amino acids. The germline gives CDR1 KGHSH, CDR2 LQKENI. In DNA form, the CDR3 reads TGTGCCAGCTCACCAAGCCCTCTAAACACTGAAGCTTTCTTT. The encoded protein is CASSPSPLNTEAFF. The full variable domain, its missing parts supplied by reference TRBV18 and TRBJ1-1, is NAGVMQNPRHLVRRRGQEARLRCSPMKGHSHVYWYRQLPEEGLKFMVYLQKENIIDESGMPKERFSAEFPKEGPSILRIQQVVRGDSAAYFCASSPSPLNTEAFFGQGTRLTVV.

The table lists this clone with a few counts. The rearrangement links TRBV4-1 to TRBJ2-2, with 11 bases aligning to TRBD2. This CDR3 has 18 residues. From germline, CDR1 is MGHRA and CDR2 YSYEKL. The V gene end was trimmed by 2 bases and the J gene end by 3 bases; junction bases not matched to a gene: 8. For the CDR3, the DNA is TGCGCCAGCAGCCAACCGGCTACTAGCGGGAGTTACACCGGGGAGCTGTTTTTT. It codes for CASSQPATSGSYTGELFF.

This clone was seen a handful of times. This chain joins TRBV7-9 and TRBJ1-2, with D maybe TRBD1 (6 bases). The V end lost 6 bases, the J end lost 5 bases, and 16 bases lay between the germline ends. This CDR3 has 14 residues. Germline-derived CDR1 and CDR2 are SEHNR and FQNEAQ (reference sequence). The CDR3 DNA reads TGTGCCAGCAGGATAGGGGACACAAGATATGGCTACACCTTC. It translates to CASRIGDTRYGYTF.

This clone was picked up a small number of times. The chain combines TRBV18 with TRBJ2-7, with 10 positions matching TRBD1. Trimming at V came to 6 bases and at J to 5 bases, leaving 4 bases not matched to a gene. CDR1 and CDR2 (germline): KGHSH, LQKENI. This CDR3 has 13 residues. The CDR3 loop is CASSRTGGHEQYF. In nucleotides, the CDR3 is TGTGCCAGCTCGCGGACAGGGGGACACGAGCAGTACTTC.

The chain has TRBV5-6 and TRBJ2-1; D may be TRBD2 (6 bases). V lost 6 bases, J lost 6 bases, and 16 bases lay in between. Germline CDR1 reads SGHDT; CDR2 reads YYEEEE. The CDR3 is made up of 14 amino acids. CDR3 amino acids: CASNTPTGVNEQFF. The DNA of the CDR3 is TGTGCCAGCAACACCCCTACGGGGGTCAATGAGCAGTTCTTC.